This T cell receptor (beta chain) is drawn from a study of cytomegalovirus exposure and HLA in healthy donors. Study results and limitations: In a later analysis, TCR beta V- and J-gene trimming showed a link to a missense DCLRE1C variant.

The CDR3 totals 14 residues. Germline V lookup: CDR1 SGHTA, CDR2 FQGTGA. Trimming took off 4 bases at V and 8 bases at J, with 18 bases between the two ends. This clone appeared a few times. Its antigen is undetermined. 60 Vbeta and 13 Jbeta primers were used in PCR. Clones were sequenced by immunoSEQ multiplex PCR, and TCRdb holds only the in-frame ones, with some missing. The repertoire holds over 200,000 clones, around 73% seen once, with about 3.8% in the top ten. Specimen: PBMCs. The chain recombines TRBV7-3 with TRBJ2-7; a weak D match, TRBD2 (6 bases). This clonotype originated in a male donor in good health and CMV-seronegative. CDR3 amino acids: CASSSPAEGGKQYF. The CDR3 nucleotides are TGTGCCAGCAGCTCCCCGGCGGAGGGTGGTAAGCAGTACTTC.